One sample yielded the 15 T cell receptor beta chains listed below, sequenced in a study of shared clonotypes between healthy human individuals. TCRdb's table, derived via immunoSEQ multiplex PCR, lists solely in-frame clones and lacks some. The table shows 2 million to 2.5 million clones, with 85% to 95% occurring only once. What was sequenced was naive CD4+ T cells sorted from blood. The subset denotes: CD45RA+ positively selected. The source is a man aged 18 to 29 in good health.

The rearrangement uses TRBV9 and TRBJ2-1; 7 bases agree with TRBD2. This CDR3 is built from 14 residues. Germline CDR1 is SGDLS and CDR2 is YYNGEE. V shed 4 bases, J shed 5 bases, and the junction held 6 bases outside the gene matches. CDR3 nucleotide sequence: TGTGCCAGCAGCCCCGGGACTAATCACAATGAGCAGTTCTTC. Its translation is CASSPGTNHNEQFF. Based on the CDR3 plus reference TRBV9 and TRBJ2-1, the full variable domain is DSGVTQTPKHLITATGQRVTLRCSPRSGDLSVYWYQQSLDQGLQFLIQYYNGEERAKGNILERFSAQQFPDLHSELNLSSLELGDSALYFCASSPGTNHNEQFFGPGTRLTVL.

The chain recombines TRBV21-1 with TRBJ1-6. TRBV21-1 is a documented pseudogene. The CDR3 is made up of 15 amino acids. CDR3 bases: TGTGCCAGCAGCAAGGGGGGGGCGGATAATTCACCCCTCCACTTT. Protein sequence: CASSKGGADNSPLHF.

The chain has TRBV19 and TRBJ1-2; D is possibly TRBD1 (5 bases). The CDR3 consists of 15 residues. Germline loops: CDR1 LNHDA, CDR2 SQIVND (reference sequence). Trimming took off 0 bases at V and 8 bases at J, with 16 bases between the two ends. The CDR3 bases are TGTGCCAGTAGTATAGAAGCAGGGAATTATATCGGCTACACCTTC. Amino acids: CASSIEAGNYIGYTF. Filled out from reference TRBV19 and TRBJ1-2, the complete variable domain reads DGGITQSPKYLFRKEGQNVTLSCEQNLNHDAMYWYRQDPGQGLRLIYYSQIVNDFQKGDIAEGYSVSREKKESFPLTVTSAQKNPTAFYLCASSIEAGNYIGYTFGSGTRLTVV.

The gene calls are TRBV28 and TRBJ2-4, with 14 nucleotides matching TRBD2. From germline, CDR1 is MDHEN and CDR2 SYDVKM. The CDR3 is made up of 16 amino acids. Trimming removed 3 bases from V and 9 bases from J; junction bases left unmatched: 7. CDR3 DNA sequence: TGTGCCAGCAGTTTGGGGACTAGCGGGGGAGCGGGCATTCAGTACTTC. It is translated as CASSLGTSGGAGIQYF.

V gene TRBV19 combines with J gene TRBJ1-5; the D is unclear. V lost 0 bases to trimming and J lost 3 bases, with 9 bases between them. Germline loops: CDR1 LNHDA, CDR2 SQIVND (reference sequence). This CDR3 is built from 15 residues. CDR3 bases: TGTGCCAGTAGTATAGATCGCTGGTACAATCAGCCCCAGCATTTT. This translates into CASSIDRWYNQPQHF.

The gene calls are TRBV2 and TRBJ2-2; D possibly corresponds to TRBD2 (6 bases). Trimming cost V 4 bases and J 6 bases, with 9 bases left between them. The CDR3 spans 13 residues. Germline V gene data show CDR1 as SNHLY and CDR2 as FYNNEI. Written as DNA, the CDR3 is TGTGCCAGCAGTGTCAGGGAGGCCGGGGAGCTGTTTTTT. Protein sequence: CASSVREAGELFF.

This rearrangement joins TRBV2 to TRBJ2-3, with D perhaps TRBD2 (5 bases). The CDR3 extends over 12 amino acids. Per the germline V gene, CDR1 is SNHLY and CDR2 is FYNNEI. The germline V and J ends were trimmed by 7 bases and 6 bases, with 11 bases remaining between them. CDR3 in amino acids: CASNELVDTQYF. CDR3 DNA sequence: TGTGCCAGCAACGAACTAGTGGATACGCAGTATTTT.

The rearrangement joins TRBV28 to TRBJ2-3, with 10 positions matching TRBD2. The CDR3 spans 15 residues. Germline CDR1 MDHEN, CDR2 SYDVKM. Trimming cost V 5 bases and J 5 bases; bases outside gene matches: 7. This CDR3 reads CASSKSGGAGDTQYF. In nucleotides, the CDR3 is TGTGCCAGCAGTAAAAGCGGGGGGGCCGGAGATACGCAGTATTTT.

A single count supports this clone. Other DNA sequences within the sample encode an identical CDR3. The chain employs TRBV6-5 and TRBJ1-1; D gene uncertain. The length of the CDR3 is 11 residues. Germline values: CDR1 MNHEY, CDR2 SVGAGI. Trimming pared 7 bases from V and 4 bases from J, leaving 7 bases between. CDR3 DNA: TGTGCCAGCACTCGGGGCACTGAAGCTTTCTTT. This translates into CASTRGTEAFF.

The chain recombines TRBV6-1 with TRBJ2-7; TRBD2 might be the D (6 bases). V was shortened by 5 bases and J by 3 bases, with 11 bases between the two germline ends. The CDR3 has 13 amino acids. Germline assignment: CDR1 MNHNS and CDR2 SASEGT. CDR3 DNA: TGTGCCAGCAGTAGTCGGGAGCTCTACGAGCAGTACTTC. Translation gives CASSSRELYEQYF.

The rearrangement uses TRBV10-3 and TRBJ2-7; D is perhaps TRBD2 (6 bases). This CDR3 spans 15 amino acids. V was pared by 2 bases and J by 3 bases, with 14 bases between. CDR1 is ENHRY, CDR2 SYGVKD, per germline. As DNA, the CDR3 is TGTGCCATCAGTGAGCGTGTACCGGGGGACTACGAGCAGTACTTC. Translated, it gives CAISERVPGDYEQYF.

The V call is TRBV10-3, the J call TRBJ2-3; D possibly corresponds to TRBD2 (5 bases). This CDR3 is built from 17 residues. The V end lost 4 bases, the J end lost 1 base, and 18 bases lay between the germline ends. CDR1 and CDR2 from the germline V gene are ENHRY and SYGVKD. CDR3 region: CAISARKTVEGTDTQYF. The CDR3 nucleotides read TGTGCCATCAGTGCCCGCAAGACGGTGGAGGGCACAGATACGCAGTATTTT.

The gene calls are TRBV2 and TRBJ2-5, with 9 bases matching TRBD2. Germline V gives CDR1 SNHLY, CDR2 FYNNEI. The CDR3 is 13 residues long. The junction had 4 bases not matched to a gene; V was cut back by 0 bases and J by 11 bases. The DNA of the CDR3 is TGTGCCAGCAGTGAAGCTAGCGGGAGTTTGCAGTACTTC. It is translated as CASSEASGSLQYF.

The V and J genes are TRBV11-3 and TRBJ2-1; 8 bases are a match to TRBD2. This CDR3 comprises 15 residues. With 3 bases clipped from V and 4 bases from J, the junction kept 5 bases outside the gene matches. Germline CDR1 and CDR2: SGHNT and YENEEA. The CDR3 region is CASSFSGGLYNEQFF. The CDR3 bases are TGTGCCAGCAGCTTCAGCGGGGGCCTATACAATGAGCAGTTCTTC.

The DNA of the CDR3 is TGTGCCAGCAGCTTAGTAGATAGACTAGCGGGCTCCTACGAGCAGTACTTC. This translates into CASSLVDRLAGSYEQYF. The J gene is TRBJ2-7, the V gene TRBV7-9; 10 bases line up with TRBD2. The CDR3 length is 17 residues. The J segment lost 0 bases and the V segment lost 1 base, leaving 6 bases of the junction unmatched. The germline V gene has CDR1 SEHNR and CDR2 FQNEAQ (reference sequence).